Ten or more counts support the clone carrying this T cell receptor beta chain. Its target is not known. The sample belongs to a study of CD8 T cells in ankylosing spondylitis. The study, taken as a whole, reports: The study identified a TCR beta motif of under 10 highly homologous variants that appeared characteristic of ankylosing spondylitis blood. Existing reports had already noted some motif variants in reactive arthritis synovial fluid and blood. The authors reported significant enrichment of disease-linked clones in matched ankylosing spondylitis synovial fluid. CD8+ by phenotype, disease-linked clones were relatively rare in peripheral blood.

Each CDR3 protein gets one entry after TCRdb re-called the 5' RACE reads with MiXCR. The sample holds 500,000 to 650,000 distinct CDR3 sequences, approximately 5% seen once. CDR1 and CDR2 (germline): MNHEY, SMNVEV (reference sequence). Trimming at V came to 5 bases and at J to 3 bases, leaving 3 bases not matched to a gene. CDR3 length equals 15 residues. What was sequenced was blood, either unsorted or a sorted T cell fraction (not recorded which). The TCR comes from a male donor with ankylosing spondylitis. V is TRBV27 and J is TRBJ2-7; 14 positions match TRBD2. CDR3 sequence: CASSGLAGGRYEQYF. The CDR3 DNA reads as TGTGCCAGCAGTGGACTAGCGGGAGGCCGCTACGAGCAGTACTTC.